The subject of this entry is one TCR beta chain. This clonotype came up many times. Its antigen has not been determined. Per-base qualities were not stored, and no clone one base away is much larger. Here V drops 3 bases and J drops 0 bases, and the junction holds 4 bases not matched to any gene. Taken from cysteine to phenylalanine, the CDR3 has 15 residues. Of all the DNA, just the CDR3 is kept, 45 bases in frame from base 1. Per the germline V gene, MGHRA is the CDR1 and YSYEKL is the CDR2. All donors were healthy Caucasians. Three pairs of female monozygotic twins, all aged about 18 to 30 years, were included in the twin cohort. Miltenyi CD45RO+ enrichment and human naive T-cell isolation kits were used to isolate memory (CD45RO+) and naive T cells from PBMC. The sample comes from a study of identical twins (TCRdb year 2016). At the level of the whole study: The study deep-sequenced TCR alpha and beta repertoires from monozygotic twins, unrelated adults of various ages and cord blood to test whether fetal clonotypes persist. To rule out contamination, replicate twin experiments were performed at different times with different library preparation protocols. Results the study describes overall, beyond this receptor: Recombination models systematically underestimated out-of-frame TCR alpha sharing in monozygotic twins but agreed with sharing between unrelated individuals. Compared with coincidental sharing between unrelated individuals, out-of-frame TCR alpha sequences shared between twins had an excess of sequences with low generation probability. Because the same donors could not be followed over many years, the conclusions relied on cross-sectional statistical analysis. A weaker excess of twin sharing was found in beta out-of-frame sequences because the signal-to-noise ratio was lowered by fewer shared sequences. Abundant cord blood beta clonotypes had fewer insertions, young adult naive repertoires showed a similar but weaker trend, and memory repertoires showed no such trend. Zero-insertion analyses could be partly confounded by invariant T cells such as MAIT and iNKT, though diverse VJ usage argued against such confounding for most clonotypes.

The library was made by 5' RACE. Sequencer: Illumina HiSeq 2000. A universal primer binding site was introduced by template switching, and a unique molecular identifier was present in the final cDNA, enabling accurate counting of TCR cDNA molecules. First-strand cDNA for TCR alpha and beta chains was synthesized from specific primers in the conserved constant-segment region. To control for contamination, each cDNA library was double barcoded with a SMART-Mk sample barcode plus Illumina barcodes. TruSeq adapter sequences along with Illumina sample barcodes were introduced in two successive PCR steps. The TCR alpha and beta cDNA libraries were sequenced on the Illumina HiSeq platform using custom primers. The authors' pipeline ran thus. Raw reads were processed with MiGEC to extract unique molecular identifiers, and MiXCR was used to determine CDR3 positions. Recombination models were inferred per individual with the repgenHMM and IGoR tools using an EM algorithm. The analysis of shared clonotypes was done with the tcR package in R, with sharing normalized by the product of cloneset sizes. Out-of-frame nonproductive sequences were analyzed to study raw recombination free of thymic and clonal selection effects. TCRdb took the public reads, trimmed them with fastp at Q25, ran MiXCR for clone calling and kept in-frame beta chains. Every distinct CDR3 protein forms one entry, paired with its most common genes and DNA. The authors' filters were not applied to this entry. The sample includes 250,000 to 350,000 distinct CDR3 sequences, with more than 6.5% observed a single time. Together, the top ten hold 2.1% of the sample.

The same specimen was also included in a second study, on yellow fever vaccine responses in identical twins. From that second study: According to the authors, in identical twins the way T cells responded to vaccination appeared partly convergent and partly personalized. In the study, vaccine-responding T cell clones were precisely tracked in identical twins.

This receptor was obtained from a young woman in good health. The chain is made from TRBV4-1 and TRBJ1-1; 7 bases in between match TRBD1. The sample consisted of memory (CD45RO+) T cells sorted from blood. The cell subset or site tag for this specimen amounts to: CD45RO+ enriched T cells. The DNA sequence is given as TGCGCCAGCAGCCAGCCGGGACAGCTGAACACTGAAGCTTTCTTT. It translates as CASSQPGQLNTEAFF.